Shown below are 23 T cell receptor beta chains from a single sample sequenced in a study of blood T cells in healthy people across ages. A second PCR of roughly 7 to 11 cycles used a sample-barcoded 5' primer and a J-beta primer mix. MiXCR, run by TCRdb on the 5' RACE reads, gives a single entry per CDR3 protein. The sample shows roughly 730,000 distinct CDR3 sequences, more than 55% of them seen only once. Sequenced sample: blood. The receptors were sampled from a middle-aged man in good health.

The chain links TRBV19 to TRBJ1-5, with TRBD1 matching over 7 bases. This CDR3 contains 16 residues. V dropped 6 bases and J dropped 0; count of bases not matched to a gene: 8. Looked up from germline, CDR1 is LNHDA and CDR2 is SQIVND (reference sequence). CDR3 nucleotide sequence: TGTGCCAGTAGCGGGACAGCCTATTATAGCAATCAGCCCCAGCATTTT. This translates into CASSGTAYYSNQPQHF. Drawing the rest from reference TRBV19 and TRBJ1-5, the complete variable domain is DGGITQSPKYLFRKEGQNVTLSCEQNLNHDAMYWYRQDPGQGLRLIYYSQIVNDFQKGDIAEGYSVSREKKESFPLTVTSAQKNPTAFYLCASSGTAYYSNQPQHFGDGTRLSIL.

This clonotype was counted a few times. The genes are TRBV20-1 and TRBJ2-3; 8 nucleotides line up with TRBD1. CDR3 length: 17 residues. Germline assignment: CDR1 DFQATT and CDR2 SNEGSKA (reference sequence). The V gene end was trimmed by 5 bases and the J gene end by 3 bases; junction bases not matched to a gene: 16. CDR3 nucleotides: TGCAGTGCTTATTACCTCAACGACAGGGGCGGAACAGATACGCAGTATTTT. This codes for CSAYYLNDRGGTDTQYF.

The chain links TRBV24-1 to TRBJ2-5; D is perhaps TRBD1 or TRBD2 (6 bases each). V shed 5 bases and J shed 5 bases, with 20 bases lying between them. The germline V gene has CDR1 KGHDR and CDR2 SFDVKD. The CDR3 runs 16 residues. CDR3 loop: CATSVGGRGAGETQYF. The CDR3, as DNA: TGTGCCACCAGTGTGGGGGGCCGTGGGGCCGGGGAGACCCAGTACTTC.

The rearrangement joins TRBV18 to TRBJ1-6, with a possible D match to TRBD1 (5 bases). The CDR3 totals 15 residues. Between the trimmed V and J ends, which lost 3 bases and 6 bases, there was a span of 12 bases. The V gene's germline CDR1 is KGHSH and CDR2 LQKENI. CDR3 amino acids: CASSPLQGPNSPLHF. The CDR3 DNA reads as TGTGCCAGCTCACCTCTCCAGGGACCTAATTCACCCCTCCACTTT.

The V and J genes are TRBV15 and TRBJ2-4; maybe TRBD2 (6 bases). The assigned J gene may be wrong: the sequence end matches TRBJ2-5 better. This CDR3 is built from 17 residues. Germline-derived CDR1 and CDR2 are LNHNV and YYDKDF (reference sequence). The CDR3 DNA reads as TGTGCCACCAGCAGAGATAGGGCGCGGGGAGGTCGAGAGACCCAGTACTTC. Protein product: CATSRDRARGGRETQYF.

The chain joins TRBV10-3 to TRBJ2-6, with TRBD1 matching 7 bases. This CDR3 has 16 residues. Per germline, CDR1 ENHRY and CDR2 SYGVKD. J was trimmed by 1 base and V by 6 bases; bases with no gene match: 6. CDR3 bases: TGTGCCATCAGAGACAGGGTTTCTTCTGGGGCCAACGTCCTGACTTTC. Its translation is CAIRDRVSSGANVLTF.

This chain uses TRBV28 with TRBJ2-5; D not certain. The V end lost 10 bases, the J end lost 1 base, and 10 bases lay between the germline ends. Germline-derived CDR1 and CDR2 are MDHEN and SYDVKM. The CDR3 has 12 amino acids. The CDR3 region has the DNA TGTGCCACCCATTCGGCCCAAGAGACCCAGTACTTC. Its translation: CATHSAQETQYF. The variable domain in full, completed from reference TRBV28 and TRBJ2-5, reads DVKVTQSSRYLVKRTGEKVFLECVQDMDHENMFWYRQDPGLGLRLIYFSYDVKMKEKGDIPEGYSVSREKKERFSLILESASTNQTSMYLCATHSAQETQYFGPGTRLLVL.

In this sample, this clonotype turned up a few times. This rearrangement joins TRBV28 to TRBJ2-5; D is possibly TRBD1 or TRBD2 (5 bases each). This CDR3 region has 13 residues. Trimming shortened V by 6 bases and J by 4 bases, and 12 bases separated the two germline ends. Per the germline V gene, CDR1 is MDHEN and CDR2 is SYDVKM. The CDR3 here is CASRSGDGETQYF. CDR3 coding DNA: TGTGCCAGCAGGTCTGGGGACGGAGAGACCCAGTACTTC.

The rearrangement uses TRBV28 and TRBJ2-7; D unresolved. The closer fit of TRBJ2-5 to the DNA end suggests the J call may be wrong. CDR3 length: 13 residues. Germline assignment: CDR1 MDHEN and CDR2 SYDVKM. The CDR3 sequence is CASSHSAIETQYF. CDR3 nucleotides: TGTGCCAGCAGCCATTCAGCGATTGAGACCCAGTACTTC.

This chain links TRBV29-1 with TRBJ2-5; 7 bases agree with TRBD1. CDR1 SQVTM and CDR2 ANQGSEA come from the germline V gene. CDR3 length equals 14 residues. The CDR3 region is CSLHTGESQETQYF. CDR3 coding DNA: TGCAGTCTACACACAGGGGAGAGTCAAGAGACCCAGTACTTC.

This clonotype was detected ten times or more. The V gene is TRBV14, the J gene TRBJ2-7; D remains ambiguous. The CDR3 has 14 residues. CDR1 is SGHDN, CDR2 FVKESK, per germline. Trimming stripped 1 base from V and 1 base from J, with 8 bases between. In DNA, the CDR3 is TGTGCCAGCAGCCAAGGTGTCCGATCCTACGAGCAGTACTTC. Translating it yields CASSQGVRSYEQYF.

This clonotype was observed once. V is TRBV28 and J is TRBJ2-3, with D hard to call. Germline CDR1 is MDHEN and CDR2 is SYDVKM. The CDR3 has 15 amino acids. V lost 3 bases and J lost 4, with 14 bases in between. CDR3 coding DNA: TGTGCCAGCAGTTTCCCTCGTGAGATGTCAGATACGCAGTATTTT. This codes for CASSFPREMSDTQYF. Using reference TRBV28 and TRBJ2-3 for the parts outside the CDR3, the full variable domain is DVKVTQSSRYLVKRTGEKVFLECVQDMDHENMFWYRQDPGLGLRLIYFSYDVKMKEKGDIPEGYSVSREKKERFSLILESASTNQTSMYLCASSFPREMSDTQYFGPGTRLTVL.

The chain recombines TRBV20-1 with TRBJ1-1, with D maybe TRBD1 (5 bases). Germline CDR1 is DFQATT and CDR2 is SNEGSKA (reference sequence). V lost 2 bases, J lost 11 bases, and 12 bases lay in between. The CDR3 extends over 11 amino acids. CDR3 DNA: TGCAGTGCTAGACCTGGGACTGCGGCTTTCTTT. This translates into CSARPGTAAFF.

V gene TRBV24-1 combines with J gene TRBJ1-5, with D perhaps matching TRBD1 (5 bases). V lost 9 bases and J 0 bases, leaving 14 bases between the germline ends. Looked up from germline, CDR1 is KGHDR and CDR2 is SFDVKD. This CDR3 comprises 15 residues. CDR3 bases: TGTGCCACCGCTGGGGCAGACTATAGCAATCAGCCCCAGCATTTT. It yields the protein CATAGADYSNQPQHF.

This rearrangement joins TRBV30 to TRBJ1-2, with D possibly matching TRBD1 (6 bases). This CDR3 is 16 amino acids long. With 0 bases removed from V and 6 bases from J, the gap between germline ends came to 20 bases. The V gene's germline CDR1 is GTSNPN and CDR2 SVGIG (reference sequence). The CDR3 loop reads CAWSVTGGPPRDGYTF. The CDR3, as DNA: TGTGCCTGGAGTGTCACGGGGGGCCCTCCGAGGGATGGCTACACCTTC.

This clonotype was observed a few times. The J gene is TRBJ2-3, the V gene TRBV10-3; D gene unclear. V was shortened by 5 bases and J by 12 bases, with 12 bases between the two germline ends. The CDR3 has 11 residues. CDR1 and CDR2 from the germline V gene are ENHRY and SYGVKD. In DNA form, the CDR3 reads TGTGCCATCAGTAACTTGAACGACCAGTATTTT. Protein sequence: CAISNLNDQYF.

The rearrangement uses TRBV7-8 and TRBJ2-3, with 7 bases fitting TRBD2. This CDR3 is 14 amino acids long. The germline V gene has CDR1 SGHVS and CDR2 FQNEAQ. V trimming: 4 bases; J trimming: 6 bases; junction bases outside the gene matches: 7. The chain's CDR3 is CASSSSGARDTQYF. DNA for the CDR3: TGTGCCAGCAGCTCCAGCGGGGCTAGGGATACGCAGTATTTT.

In its sample, this clonotype was seen many times. The chain employs TRBV7-2 and TRBJ2-5, with D unresolved. This CDR3 spans 15 amino acids. V lost 5 bases, J lost 1 base, and 14 bases lay in between. From germline, CDR1 is SGHTA and CDR2 FQGNSA. DNA of the CDR3: TGTGCCAGCAGCCGATCAGCTTCTACCCAAGAGACCCAGTACTTC. As protein: CASSRSASTQETQYF.

The chain combines TRBV28 with TRBJ2-7; TRBD1 might be the D (6 bases). The CDR3 sequence is 14 residues long. Germline V CDR1 and CDR2: MDHEN, SYDVKM. Trimming took off 6 bases at V and 0 bases at J, with 12 bases between the two ends. Written as DNA, the CDR3 is TGTGCCAGCAGACTTGGACAGATCTCCTACGAGCAGTACTTC. Amino acids: CASRLGQISYEQYF.

V is TRBV15 and J is TRBJ2-7; D is uncertain. The germline V and J ends were trimmed by 5 bases and 0 bases, with 8 bases remaining between them. Germline lookup yields CDR1 LNHNV and CDR2 YYDKDF (reference sequence). The CDR3 contains 13 residues. The CDR3 DNA reads as TGTGCCACCAGCCTCTCCATCTCCTACGAGCAGTACTTC. Translation gives CATSLSISYEQYF.

This clonotype was recorded a few times. J is TRBJ1-4 and V is TRBV15; no reliable D call. The CDR3 extends over 14 amino acids. V was clipped by 4 bases and J by 3 bases, with 9 bases between them. Germline V lookup: CDR1 LNHNV, CDR2 YYDKDF (reference sequence). This chain's CDR3 is CATSKRGANEKLFF. CDR3 bases: TGTGCCACCAGCAAACGGGGAGCTAATGAAAAACTGTTTTTT.

The gene calls are TRBV12-3 or TRBV12-4 and TRBJ2-1; TRBD1 matches at 7 bases. Losses at the gene ends were 3 bases for V and 4 bases for J; bases not matched to a gene: 12. The CDR3 has 17 amino acids. The CDR3 sequence: CASSFYTGAGGYNEQFF. CDR3 DNA sequence: TGTGCCAGCAGTTTTTATACTGGGGCAGGGGGTTACAATGAGCAGTTCTTC.

The chain recombines TRBV3-1 with TRBJ1-2, with 7 bases that match TRBD1. With 0 bases clipped from V and 3 bases from J, the junction kept 4 bases outside the gene matches. This CDR3 region has 15 residues. Germline V gene sequence: CDR1 LGHDT, CDR2 YNNKEL (reference sequence). The CDR3 bases are TGTGCCAGCAGCCAAGAGTGGACAGGTCACTATGGCTACACCTTC. Its translation: CASSQEWTGHYGYTF.